This TCR beta chain was captured by sequencing in a study of T cells in Graves' hyperthyroidism and ophthalmopathy. Lactation, pregnancy, other autoimmune disease or uncontrolled infection excluded patients. On this clonotype itself: Antigen unknown. Lacking the conserved final phenylalanine or tryptophan, this CDR3 likely reflects a read error. The limits of the CDR3 on the DNA are not certain, so only TCRdb's listed CDR3 is given.

General study points: Most thyroid clonotypes expanded above 0.001 were also detected in blood. Ophthalmopathy and stable hyperthyroidism were told apart by a 13 V-J model.

Germline V gene data show CDR1 as SGHVS and CDR2 as FQNEAQ. The CDR3 is 8 amino acids long, termini counted. Using RNA transcripts as the source, TCR beta CDR3 regions were amplified. HTBI primers drove first-round RT-PCR of the TCR CDR3. TCRdb itself ran the multiplex PCR reads through MiXCR, one entry per CDR3 protein. The repertoire holds 550,000 to 600,000 distinct CDR3 sequences, with about 43% as singletons. The sample comprised peripheral blood or thyroid tissue (not recorded which). The origin of this receptor is an adult woman with Graves' disease, either hyperthyroidism or ophthalmopathy (not recorded which). This chain uses TRBV7-8 with TRBJ1-1; the table assigns TRBD1, which was not confirmed against the DNA. The CDR3 region is CASSFRAR.